The entry that follows covers one TCR beta chain sequence. Its target is unknown. The junction had 2 bases not matched to a gene; V was cut back by 6 bases and J by 1 base. The germline V gene has CDR1 MNHEY and CDR2 SMNVEV (reference sequence). The CDR3 sequence is 13 residues long. TCRdb's table, derived via immunoSEQ multiplex PCR, lists solely in-frame clones and lacks some. The sample consists of some 50,000 clones, around nine tenths of them appearing once. The data belong to a study of neoadjuvant nivolumab and ipilimumab in lung cancer. Findings and limits, study-wide: A small number of samples were TCR sequenced.

This material consisted of blood, taken before neoadjuvant nivolumab, alone or with ipilimumab. The TCR sequence derives from an adult with non-small cell lung cancer. Some clones in this sample may be carry-over from other donors' samples. This chain joins TRBV27 and TRBJ2-7, with 8 bases aligning to TRBD2. CDR3 residues: CASRREVSYEQYF. CDR3 nucleotide sequence: TGTGCCAGCAGGCGGGAGGTGTCCTACGAGCAGTACTTC.